The 32 T cell receptor beta chains below come from one sample, sequenced in a study of shared clonotypes between healthy human individuals. The method was immunoSEQ multiplex PCR; TCRdb's version includes in-frame clones alone and lacks a portion of them. The sample records under 1,100,000 clones, under 80% being singletons. Material for sequencing was memory CD4+ T cells sorted from blood. Subset here: CD45RA-negative fraction. Every receptor here comes from a man younger than 35 in good health.

The gene calls are TRBV14 and TRBJ2-3; D gene uncertain. Germline loops: CDR1 SGHDN, CDR2 FVKESK. The CDR3 contains 16 residues. Trimming took 6 bases from V and 0 from J, leaving 16 bases between them. CDR3 in amino acids: CASSPSWRTSTDTQYF. The CDR3, as DNA: TGTGCCAGCAGTCCGTCCTGGCGAACTAGCACAGATACGCAGTATTTT.

This clone has a handful of counts. The chain couples TRBV15 to TRBJ2-1; perhaps TRBD2 as D (5 bases). The V gene lost 3 bases and the J gene lost 9 bases, with 9 bases spanning the gap. In germline, CDR1 is LNHNV, CDR2 YYDKDF (reference sequence). The CDR3 covers 12 residues. The CDR3 DNA is TGTGCCACCAGCAGGGACTGGGTTGAGCAGTTCTTC. It codes for CATSRDWVEQFF.

The gene calls are TRBV4-3 and TRBJ2-1; 8 bases fit TRBD2. The length of the CDR3 is 17 residues. Trimming took 1 base from V and 4 from J; bases not matched to a gene: 9. Germline V lookup: CDR1 LGHNA, CDR2 YSLEER. The CDR3 nucleotides are TGCGCCAGCAGCCAAGCTCTTAGCGGGGCCAATTACAATGAGCAGTTCTTC. Amino acid sequence: CASSQALSGANYNEQFF.

This rearrangement joins TRBV10-3 to TRBJ1-4; the D is unclear. CDR3 size: 14 residues. With 2 bases removed from V and 7 bases from J, the gap between germline ends came to 11 bases. Germline CDR1 is ENHRY and CDR2 is SYGVKD. Here the CDR3 reads CAISEGSGFEKLFF. CDR3 DNA: TGTGCCATCAGTGAGGGGTCGGGGTTTGAAAAACTGTTTTTT.

The V and J genes are TRBV25-1 and TRBJ2-7; the D is unclear. The germline V gene has CDR1 MGHDK and CDR2 SYGVNS. V dropped 2 bases and J dropped 0 bases, with 14 bases sitting between them. The CDR3 runs to 16 residues. The CDR3 coding sequence is TGTGCCAGCAGTGAACGGTTTGGGCCCAACTCCTACGAGCAGTACTTC. Translated, it gives CASSERFGPNSYEQYF.

This clone turned up a few times. The rearrangement joins TRBV6-1 to TRBJ1-1; TRBD1 matches at 7 bases. Germline V gene lookup returns CDR1 MNHNS and CDR2 SASEGT. The CDR3 has 14 residues. The trim removed 10 bases at V and 3 bases at J, leaving 11 bases unmatched. CDR3 in DNA: TGTGCCACCGTAGGCGACAGGGCCGACACTGAAGCTTTCTTT. Translation gives CATVGDRADTEAFF.

In its sample, this clone was seen once. The chain combines TRBV28 with TRBJ1-5, with D possibly being TRBD1 (6 bases). Germline loops: CDR1 MDHEN, CDR2 SYDVKM. V gave up 4 bases and J gave up 0 bases, with 10 bases separating them. The CDR3 loop spans 15 amino acids. CDR3 region: CASSSRGYSNQPQHF. DNA of the CDR3: TGTGCCAGCAGTTCCAGGGGATATAGCAATCAGCCCCAGCATTTT.

The CDR3 DNA is TGTGCCAGCAGCTTATGGGGGGAAGATACGCAGTATTTT. This codes for CASSLWGEDTQYF. The gene calls are TRBV7-9 and TRBJ2-3; a possible D gene is TRBD2 (6 bases). Trimming took 2 bases from V and 5 from J, leaving 8 bases between them. Germline V gives CDR1 SEHNR, CDR2 FQNEAQ (reference sequence). The CDR3 is made up of 13 amino acids.

J is TRBJ1-1 and V is TRBV6-1; TRBD1 aligns across 7 bases. This CDR3 spans 13 amino acids. V gave up 10 bases and J gave up 1 base; unmatched junction bases: 6. Germline lookup yields CDR1 MNHNS and CDR2 SASEGT. The CDR3 DNA sequence: TGTGCCAACCAGGACAGGAGGAACACTGAAGCTTTCTTT. Its protein is CANQDRRNTEAFF.

The V call is TRBV4-2, the J call TRBJ1-1, with 9 bases matching TRBD1. The germline V gene has CDR1 LGHNA and CDR2 YNFKEQ. CDR3 length equals 13 residues. V lost 1 base, J lost 11 bases, and 5 bases stayed unmatched. The DNA for the CDR3 is TGTGCCAGCAGCCAAGGGACAGGGGAGAAGGCTTTCTTT. Translated, it gives CASSQGTGEKAFF.

CDR3 DNA: TGTGCCAGTAACCCGGAGGGCAGGGATCCCAACACCTTC. It yields the protein CASNPEGRDPNTF. V and J are TRBV19 and TRBJ1-2; perhaps TRBD1 as D (5 bases). V was trimmed by 7 bases and J by 12 bases, leaving 21 bases between them. CDR3 length equals 13 residues. The germline V gene encodes CDR1 LNHDA and CDR2 SQIVND (reference sequence).

The chain is built from TRBV10-3 and TRBJ1-2; D not resolved. CDR3 length equals 13 residues. V lost 6 bases and J 5 bases, leaving 13 bases between the germline ends. Germline V lookup: CDR1 ENHRY, CDR2 SYGVKD. The CDR3 sequence: CAISSTDLYGYTF. The CDR3 coding sequence is TGTGCCATCAGCTCGACGGACCTATATGGCTACACCTTC.

The chain carries TRBV5-5 and TRBJ2-1, with D tentatively TRBD2 (6 bases). The CDR3 is 15 amino acids. The ends were cut back, 4 bases at V and 3 bases at J, with 14 bases in the middle. CDR1 and CDR2 (germline): SGHKS, YYEKEE (reference sequence). CDR3 nucleotides: TGTGCCAGCAGCCAGCGGGTCGGGAGCTACAATGAGCAGTTCTTC. Protein: CASSQRVGSYNEQFF.

The chain links TRBV6-6 to TRBJ2-7; D remains unclear. The ends were cut back, 2 bases at V and 6 bases at J, with 11 bases in the middle. The CDR3 contains 13 residues. CDR1 and CDR2 from the germline V gene are MNHNY and SVGAGI (reference sequence). CDR3 coding DNA: TGTGCCAGCAGTTACGCCGACTCCCGCGAGCAGTACTTC. It translates to CASSYADSREQYF.

The chain carries TRBV4-1 and TRBJ1-6, with D unresolved. CDR3 length equals 13 residues. Trimming left V 4 bases short and J 6 bases short, with 7 bases between. Per germline, CDR1 MGHRA and CDR2 YSYEKL. CDR3 DNA: TGCGCCAGCAGCCTCCTCTTTAATTCACCCCTCCACTTT. Protein product: CASSLLFNSPLHF.

This clone was recorded a few times. V usage is TRBV7-9 and J usage is TRBJ1-1; D is ambiguous. The V gene's germline CDR1 is SEHNR and CDR2 FQNEAQ (reference sequence). The CDR3 contains 15 residues. V shed 1 base and J shed 1 base, with 10 bases lying between them. The chain's CDR3 is CASSLGVVGNTEAFF. CDR3 bases: TGTGCCAGCAGCTTAGGGGTAGTCGGGAACACTGAAGCTTTCTTT.

This sequence joins TRBV18 and TRBJ2-4; tentative D call: TRBD1 (5 bases). There are 16 residues in the CDR3. Germline V CDR1 and CDR2: KGHSH, LQKENI. Trimming shortened V by 0 bases and J by 4 bases, and 13 bases separated the two germline ends. Here the CDR3 DNA reads TGTGCCAGCTCACCACCGGTAGGGGATCGTAAAAACATTCAGTACTTC. Its translation: CASSPPVGDRKNIQYF.

The rearrangement links TRBV6-5 to TRBJ2-7; TRBD2 aligns across 8 bases. Per germline, CDR1 MNHEY and CDR2 SVGAGI. V trimming: 0 bases; J trimming: 6 bases; junction bases outside the gene matches: 7. The CDR3 extends over 15 amino acids. The CDR3 region has the DNA TGTGCCAGCAGTTACTCGAACGGGAGGGTGTCCGAGCAGTACTTC. Protein sequence: CASSYSNGRVSEQYF.

This clone was detected a few times. The chain joins TRBV10-3 to TRBJ1-2; 11 nucleotides agree with TRBD1. This CDR3 has 16 amino acids. Germline V gene lookup returns CDR1 ENHRY and CDR2 SYGVKD. V was pared by 0 bases and J by 7 bases, with 7 bases of the junction left unmatched. The DNA for the CDR3 is TGTGCCATCAGTGAGTCCGGGGGACAGGGGGAAAGTGGCTACACCTTC. This sequence encodes CAISESGGQGESGYTF.

The V and J genes are TRBV29-1 and TRBJ2-5; a weak D match, TRBD2 (5 bases). The CDR3 spans 14 residues. V was cut by 4 bases and J by 5 bases, with 17 bases left in between. Germline CDR1 reads SQVTM; CDR2 reads ANQGSEA. This chain's CDR3 is CSVGTGVWVETQYF. CDR3 nucleotides: TGCAGCGTTGGTACCGGGGTGTGGGTGGAGACCCAGTACTTC.

The V gene is TRBV5-1, the J gene TRBJ2-1; perhaps TRBD1 as D (6 bases). Germline V CDR1 and CDR2: SGHRS, YFSETQ. Trimming removed 0 bases at V and 7 bases at J, with 14 bases between. The CDR3 runs to 15 residues. CDR3 nucleotides: TGCGCCAGCAGCTTGGACAGGGCAAGGGGGAATGAGCAGTTCTTC. Translating it yields CASSLDRARGNEQFF.

V is TRBV6-4 and J is TRBJ2-7; 10 bases align to TRBD1. The CDR3 runs to 14 residues. Germline V gene sequence: CDR1 MRHNA, CDR2 SNTAGT. The V gene end was trimmed by 6 bases and the J gene end by 2 bases; junction bases not matched to a gene: 4. CDR3 sequence: CASRPGTGAYEQYF. The CDR3 coding sequence is TGTGCCAGCAGACCCGGGACAGGGGCCTACGAGCAGTACTTC.

V is TRBV25-1 and J is TRBJ1-2; a weak D match, TRBD1 (6 bases). Germline V gene sequence: CDR1 MGHDK, CDR2 SYGVNS. The CDR3 covers 15 residues. Trimming removed 4 bases at V and 0 bases at J, with 12 bases between. In nucleotides, the CDR3 is TGTGCCAGCAGTGGGGGGGCCTTAGCTAACTATGGCTACACCTTC. Translating it yields CASSGGALANYGYTF.

The chain has TRBV5-8 and TRBJ1-6, with D possibly matching TRBD1 (6 bases). This CDR3 spans 14 amino acids. V lost 9 bases, J lost 7 bases, and 17 bases lay in between. CDR1 and CDR2 (germline): SGHTS, YDEGEE. The CDR3 DNA reads as TGTGCCACCAGGGGAATGGGTCTAAATTCACCCCTCCACTTT. It specifies CATRGMGLNSPLHF.

This chain links TRBV10-3 with TRBJ2-1; 14 bases are shared with TRBD2. The CDR3 contains 16 residues. Germline CDR1 reads ENHRY; CDR2 reads SYGVKD. The J segment lost 9 bases and the V segment lost 11 bases, leaving 15 bases of the junction unmatched. The CDR3: CAEPGLAGALIVEQFF. CDR3 bases: TGTGCCGAACCGGGACTAGCGGGGGCCCTTATAGTTGAGCAGTTCTTC.

This sequence joins TRBV18 and TRBJ1-1, with D perhaps TRBD1 (5 bases). V was shortened by 3 bases and J by 5 bases, with 19 bases between the two germline ends. Per the germline V gene, CDR1 is KGHSH and CDR2 is LQKENI. This CDR3 is 16 amino acids long. The CDR3 protein is CASSPLGPGGSTEAFF. The CDR3 DNA sequence: TGTGCCAGCTCACCCCTAGGTCCTGGGGGGTCTACTGAAGCTTTCTTT.

The rearrangement joins TRBV2 to TRBJ2-7, with D perhaps matching TRBD2 (6 bases). The length of the CDR3 is 13 residues. Germline lookup yields CDR1 SNHLY and CDR2 FYNNEI. Trimming took off 5 bases at V and 3 bases at J, with 11 bases between the two ends. CDR3 protein: CASSSGTGYEQYF. CDR3 nucleotides: TGTGCCAGCAGTTCAGGGACTGGCTACGAGCAGTACTTC.

The rearrangement uses TRBV6-1 and TRBJ2-3; D is ambiguous. V gave up 4 bases and J gave up 3 bases, with 11 bases separating them. Germline CDR1 MNHNS, CDR2 SASEGT. The CDR3 runs 14 residues. The CDR3 loop reads CASSVPWGTDTQYF. The CDR3, as DNA: TGTGCCAGCAGTGTCCCATGGGGTACAGATACGCAGTATTTT.

This clone showed up just a few times. The chain carries TRBV9 and TRBJ2-1, with 7 bases matching TRBD2. Germline assignment: CDR1 SGDLS and CDR2 YYNGEE. This CDR3 is built from 21 residues. The V gene end was trimmed by 2 bases and the J gene end by 5 bases; junction bases not matched to a gene: 25. CDR3 sequence reads: CASSVSEGPRRFAGVNNEQFF. CDR3 nucleotide sequence: TGTGCCAGCAGCGTGTCCGAGGGACCGAGGAGATTCGCGGGGGTAAACAATGAGCAGTTCTTC.

The chain uses TRBV6-1 and TRBJ1-1; 8 bases match TRBD1. J lost 6 bases, V lost 8 bases, and 11 bases had no gene match. The CDR3 runs to 14 residues. Germline V gene lookup returns CDR1 MNHNS and CDR2 SASEGT. CDR3 nucleotide sequence: TGTGCCAGCCGCAAACAGGGGGATTGGGCTGAAGCTTTCTTT. Translated, it gives CASRKQGDWAEAFF.

The gene calls are TRBV6-1 and TRBJ2-3; tentatively, D is TRBD2 (6 bases). V was trimmed by 2 bases and J by 1 base, leaving 10 bases between them. The CDR3 is made up of 15 amino acids. In germline, CDR1 is MNHNS, CDR2 SASEGT. CDR3 nucleotide sequence: TGTGCCAGCAGTGAATCCACTAGCCGCACAGATACGCAGTATTTT. Translation gives CASSESTSRTDTQYF.

The chain carries TRBV7-2 and TRBJ1-4, with D possibly matching TRBD1 (6 bases). Germline lookup yields CDR1 SGHTA and CDR2 FQGNSA. The CDR3 totals 15 residues. V was shortened by 5 bases and J by 8 bases, with 18 bases between the two germline ends. CDR3 loop: CASSVQGSASEKLFF. In DNA form, the CDR3 reads TGTGCCAGCAGCGTACAGGGTTCGGCTTCGGAAAAACTGTTTTTT.